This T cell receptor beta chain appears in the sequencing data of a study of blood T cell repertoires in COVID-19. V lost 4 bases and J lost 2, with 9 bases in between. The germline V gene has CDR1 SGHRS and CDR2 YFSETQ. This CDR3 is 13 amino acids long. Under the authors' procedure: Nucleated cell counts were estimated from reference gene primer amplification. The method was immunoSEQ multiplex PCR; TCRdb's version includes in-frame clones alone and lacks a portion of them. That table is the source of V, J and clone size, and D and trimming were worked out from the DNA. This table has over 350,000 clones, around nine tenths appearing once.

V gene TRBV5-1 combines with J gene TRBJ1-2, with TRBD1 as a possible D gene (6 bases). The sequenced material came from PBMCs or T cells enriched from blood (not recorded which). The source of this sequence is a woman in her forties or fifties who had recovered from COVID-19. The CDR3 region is CASSQTGNYGYTF. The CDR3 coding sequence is TGCGCCAGCAGCCAAACAGGGAACTATGGCTACACCTTC.